Given below is one TCR beta chain in context. The authors' processing: Amplified reference gene primers provided the basis for estimating nucleated cell counts. The table came from immunoSEQ multiplex PCR; TCRdb's copy has only in-frame clones and leaves some out. That table furnishes V, J and clone size, whereas the DNA furnished D and trimming. This table has fewer than 300,000 clones, approximately 88% appearing once. This sample is part of a study of blood T cell repertoires in COVID-19. Study information: Acute-phase and convalescent COVID-19 samples originated in the United States, Italy and Spain. Nucleic acid was either cDNA or gDNA, and it came from T cells, B-cell-depleted T cells, or PBMCs.

This CDR3 is 13 amino acids long. The V end lost 2 bases, the J end lost 8 bases, and 11 bases lay between the germline ends. Germline V gene sequence: CDR1 SEHNR, CDR2 FQNEAQ (reference sequence). V is TRBV7-9 and J is TRBJ2-3; D not certain. The receptor was isolated from a man aged 18 to 29 with active or convalescent COVID-19. The material sequenced was peripheral blood. The CDR3 here is CASSLIGTRTQYF. The CDR3 DNA is TGTGCCAGCAGCTTAATTGGCACCCGTACGCAGTATTTT.